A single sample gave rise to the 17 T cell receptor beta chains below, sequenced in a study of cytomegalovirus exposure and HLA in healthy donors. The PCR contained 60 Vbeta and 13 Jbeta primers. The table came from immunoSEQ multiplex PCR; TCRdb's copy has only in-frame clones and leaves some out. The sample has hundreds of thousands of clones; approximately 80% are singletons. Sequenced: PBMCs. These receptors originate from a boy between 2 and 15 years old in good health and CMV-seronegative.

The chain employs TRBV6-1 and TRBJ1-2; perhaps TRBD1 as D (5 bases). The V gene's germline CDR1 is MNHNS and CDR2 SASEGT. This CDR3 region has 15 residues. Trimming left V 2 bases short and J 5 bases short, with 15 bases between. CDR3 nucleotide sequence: TGTGCCAGCAGTGAACAGGGCAGGGTGGCGTATGGCTACACCTTC. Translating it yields CASSEQGRVAYGYTF.

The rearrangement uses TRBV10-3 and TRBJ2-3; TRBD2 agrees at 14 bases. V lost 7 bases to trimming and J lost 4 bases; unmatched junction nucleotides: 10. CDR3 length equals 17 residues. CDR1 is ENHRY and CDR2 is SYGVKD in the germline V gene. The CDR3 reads CAIKRGTSGGRADTQYF. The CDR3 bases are TGTGCCATCAAGAGAGGGACTAGCGGGGGCCGGGCAGATACGCAGTATTTT.

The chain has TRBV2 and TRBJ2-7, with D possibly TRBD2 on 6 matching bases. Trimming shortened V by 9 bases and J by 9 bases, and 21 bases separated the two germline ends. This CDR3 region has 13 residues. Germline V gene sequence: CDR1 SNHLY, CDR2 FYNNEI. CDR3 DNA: TGTGCCAGTAACTCCGGGCCCGGGGGTCGGCAGTACTTC. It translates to CASNSGPGGRQYF. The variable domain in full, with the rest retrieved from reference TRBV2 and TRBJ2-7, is EPEVTQTPSHQVTQMGQEVILRCVPISNHLYFYWYRQILGQKVEFLVSFYNNEISEKSEIFDDQFSVERPDGSNFTLKIRSTKLEDSAMYFCASNSGPGGRQYFGPGTRLTVT.

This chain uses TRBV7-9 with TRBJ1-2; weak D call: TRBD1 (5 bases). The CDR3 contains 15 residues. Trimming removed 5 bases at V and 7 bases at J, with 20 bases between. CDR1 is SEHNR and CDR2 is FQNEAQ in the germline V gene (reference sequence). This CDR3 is CASSLGFGAGSGYTF. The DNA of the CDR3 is TGTGCCAGCAGCCTAGGGTTTGGTGCAGGGTCTGGCTACACCTTC.

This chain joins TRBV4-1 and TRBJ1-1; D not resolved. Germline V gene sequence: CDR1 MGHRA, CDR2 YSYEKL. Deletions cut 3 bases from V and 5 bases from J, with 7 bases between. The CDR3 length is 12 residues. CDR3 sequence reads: CASSHSGTEAFF. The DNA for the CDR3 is TGCGCCAGCAGCCACAGCGGGACTGAAGCTTTCTTT.

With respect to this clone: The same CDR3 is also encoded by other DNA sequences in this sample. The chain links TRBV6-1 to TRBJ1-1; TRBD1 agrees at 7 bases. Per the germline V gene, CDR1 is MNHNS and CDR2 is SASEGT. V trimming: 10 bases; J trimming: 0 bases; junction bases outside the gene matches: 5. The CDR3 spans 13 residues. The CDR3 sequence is CATRQGLNTEAFF. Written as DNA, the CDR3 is TGTGCCACCCGACAGGGATTGAACACTGAAGCTTTCTTT.

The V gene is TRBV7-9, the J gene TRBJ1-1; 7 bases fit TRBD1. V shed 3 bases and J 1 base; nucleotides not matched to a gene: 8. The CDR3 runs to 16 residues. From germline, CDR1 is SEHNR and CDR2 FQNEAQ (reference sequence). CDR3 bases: TGTGCCAGCAGCTTGCCAGGGGGGTCTTCGAACACTGAAGCTTTCTTT. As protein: CASSLPGGSSNTEAFF.

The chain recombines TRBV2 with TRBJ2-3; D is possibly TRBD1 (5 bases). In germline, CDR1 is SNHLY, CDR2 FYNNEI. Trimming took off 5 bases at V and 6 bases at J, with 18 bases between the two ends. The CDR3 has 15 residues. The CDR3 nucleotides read TGTGCCAGCAGTTCCTCAACGGTGAAGGGGGATACGCAGTATTTT. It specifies CASSSSTVKGDTQYF.

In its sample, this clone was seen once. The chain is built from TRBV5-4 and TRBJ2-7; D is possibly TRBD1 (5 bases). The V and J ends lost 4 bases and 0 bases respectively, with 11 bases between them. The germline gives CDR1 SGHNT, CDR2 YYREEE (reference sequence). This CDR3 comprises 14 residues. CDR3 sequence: CASSQTAASYEQYF. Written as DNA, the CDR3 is TGTGCCAGCAGCCAGACAGCAGCCTCCTACGAGCAGTACTTC.

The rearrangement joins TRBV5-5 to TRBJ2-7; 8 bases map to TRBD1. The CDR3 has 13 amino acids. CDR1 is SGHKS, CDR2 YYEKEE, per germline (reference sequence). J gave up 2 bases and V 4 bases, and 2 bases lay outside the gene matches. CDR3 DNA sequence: TGTGCCAGCAGCCAACAGGGGGCCTACGAGCAGTACTTC. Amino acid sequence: CASSQQGAYEQYF.

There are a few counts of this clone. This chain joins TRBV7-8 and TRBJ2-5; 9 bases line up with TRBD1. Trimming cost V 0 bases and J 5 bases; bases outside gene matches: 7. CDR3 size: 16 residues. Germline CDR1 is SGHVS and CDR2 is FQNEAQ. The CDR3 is CASSLAGTGSQETQYF. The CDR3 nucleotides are TGTGCCAGCAGCTTAGCGGGGACAGGGTCACAGGAGACCCAGTACTTC.

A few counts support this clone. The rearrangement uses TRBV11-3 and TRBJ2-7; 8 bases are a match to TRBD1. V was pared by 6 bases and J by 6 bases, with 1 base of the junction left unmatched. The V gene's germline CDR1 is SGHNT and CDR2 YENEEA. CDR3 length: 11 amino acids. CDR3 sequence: CASSTGGEQYF. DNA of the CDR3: TGTGCCAGCAGTACAGGGGGCGAGCAGTACTTC.

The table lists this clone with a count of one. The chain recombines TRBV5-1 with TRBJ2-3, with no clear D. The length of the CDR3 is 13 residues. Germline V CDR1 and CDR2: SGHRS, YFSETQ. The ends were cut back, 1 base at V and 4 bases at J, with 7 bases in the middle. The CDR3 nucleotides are TGCGCCAGCAGCTTGAGAGAGGCAGATACGCAGTATTTT. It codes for CASSLREADTQYF.

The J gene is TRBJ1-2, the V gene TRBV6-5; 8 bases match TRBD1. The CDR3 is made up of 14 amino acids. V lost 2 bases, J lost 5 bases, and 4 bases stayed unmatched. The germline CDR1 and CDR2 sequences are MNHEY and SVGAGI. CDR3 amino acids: CASSYDGTGYGYTF. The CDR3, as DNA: TGTGCCAGCAGTTACGACGGGACAGGTTATGGCTACACCTTC.

CDR3 residues: CARGDTSYNEQFF. DNA for the CDR3: TGTGCCCGGGGGGACACCTCCTACAATGAGCAGTTCTTC. The chain uses TRBV30 and TRBJ2-1; perhaps TRBD2 as D (7 bases). The CDR3 extends over 13 amino acids. V was cut by 8 bases and J by 0 bases, with 11 bases left in between. Germline assignment: CDR1 GTSNPN and CDR2 SVGIG (reference sequence).

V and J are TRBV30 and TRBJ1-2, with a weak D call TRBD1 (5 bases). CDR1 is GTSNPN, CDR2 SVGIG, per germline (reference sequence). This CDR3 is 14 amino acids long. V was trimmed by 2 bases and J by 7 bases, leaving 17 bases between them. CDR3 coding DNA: TGTGCCTGGAGTCAGGGTACTCGCACGTTTGGCTACACCTTC. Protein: CAWSQGTRTFGYTF.

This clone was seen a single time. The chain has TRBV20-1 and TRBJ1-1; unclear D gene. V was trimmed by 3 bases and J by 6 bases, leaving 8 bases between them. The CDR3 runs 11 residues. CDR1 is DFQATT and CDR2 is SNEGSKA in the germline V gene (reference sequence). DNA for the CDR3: TGCAGTGCTAGCTCACAGCCTGAAGCTTTCTTT. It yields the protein CSASSQPEAFF.